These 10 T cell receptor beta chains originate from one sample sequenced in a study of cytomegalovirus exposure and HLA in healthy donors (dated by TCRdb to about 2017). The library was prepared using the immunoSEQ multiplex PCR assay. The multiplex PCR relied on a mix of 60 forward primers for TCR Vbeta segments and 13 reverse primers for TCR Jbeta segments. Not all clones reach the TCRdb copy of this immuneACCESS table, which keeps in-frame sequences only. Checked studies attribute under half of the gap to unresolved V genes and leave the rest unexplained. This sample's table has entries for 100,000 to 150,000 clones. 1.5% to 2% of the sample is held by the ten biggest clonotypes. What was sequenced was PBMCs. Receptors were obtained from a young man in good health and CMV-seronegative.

The CDR3 bases are TGTGCCAGCAGCTTGGACCGGGGGTATGGCTACACCTTC. It is translated as CASSLDRGYGYTF. The chain recombines TRBV11-2 with TRBJ1-2; tentative D call: TRBD1 (5 bases). The CDR3 has 13 residues. Trimming removed 3 bases at V and 5 bases at J, with 10 bases between. Germline V gives CDR1 SGHAT, CDR2 FQNNGV.

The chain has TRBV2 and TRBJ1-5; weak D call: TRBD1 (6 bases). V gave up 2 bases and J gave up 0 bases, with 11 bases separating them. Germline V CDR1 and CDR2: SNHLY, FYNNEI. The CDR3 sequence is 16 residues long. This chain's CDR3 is CASSEQGFDSNQPQHF. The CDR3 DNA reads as TGTGCCAGCAGTGAACAGGGGTTTGATAGCAATCAGCCCCAGCATTTT. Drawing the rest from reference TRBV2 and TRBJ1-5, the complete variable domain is EPEVTQTPSHQVTQMGQEVILRCVPISNHLYFYWYRQILGQKVEFLVSFYNNEISEKSEIFDDQFSVERPDGSNFTLKIRSTKLEDSAMYFCASSEQGFDSNQPQHFGDGTRLSIL.

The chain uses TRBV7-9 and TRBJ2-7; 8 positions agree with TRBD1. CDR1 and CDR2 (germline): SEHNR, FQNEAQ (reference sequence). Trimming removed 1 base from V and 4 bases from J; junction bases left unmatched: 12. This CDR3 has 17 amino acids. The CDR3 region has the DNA TGTGCCAGCAGCTTAGGTAGTGACAGGGGCCAGAAATACGAGCAGTACTTC. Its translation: CASSLGSDRGQKYEQYF.

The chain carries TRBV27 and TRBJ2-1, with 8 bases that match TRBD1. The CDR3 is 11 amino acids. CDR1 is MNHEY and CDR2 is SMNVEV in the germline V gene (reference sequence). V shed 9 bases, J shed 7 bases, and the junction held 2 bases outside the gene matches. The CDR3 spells CARQGGNEQFF. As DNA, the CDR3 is TGTGCCAGACAGGGGGGAAATGAGCAGTTCTTC.

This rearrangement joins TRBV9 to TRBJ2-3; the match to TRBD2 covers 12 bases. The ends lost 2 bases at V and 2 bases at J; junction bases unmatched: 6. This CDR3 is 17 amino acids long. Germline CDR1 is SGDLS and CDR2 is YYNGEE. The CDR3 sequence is CASSVGASGRATDTQYF. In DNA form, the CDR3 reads TGTGCCAGCAGCGTCGGGGCTAGCGGGAGGGCCACAGATACGCAGTATTTT. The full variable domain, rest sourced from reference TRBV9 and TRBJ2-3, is DSGVTQTPKHLITATGQRVTLRCSPRSGDLSVYWYQQSLDQGLQFLIQYYNGEERAKGNILERFSAQQFPDLHSELNLSSLELGDSALYFCASSVGASGRATDTQYFGPGTRLTVL.

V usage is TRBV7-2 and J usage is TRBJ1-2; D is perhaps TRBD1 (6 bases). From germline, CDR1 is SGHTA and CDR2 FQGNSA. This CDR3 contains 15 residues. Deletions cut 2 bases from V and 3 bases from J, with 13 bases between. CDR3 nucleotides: TGTGCCAGCAGCTTATATACAGGGAGTCACTATGGCTACACCTTC. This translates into CASSLYTGSHYGYTF. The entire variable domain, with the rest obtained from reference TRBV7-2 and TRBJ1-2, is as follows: GAGVSQSPSNKVTEKGKDVELRCDPISGHTALYWYRQSLGQGLEFLIYFQGNSAPDKSGLPSDRFSAERTGGSVSTLTIQRTQQEDSAVYLCASSLYTGSHYGYTFGSGTRLTVV.

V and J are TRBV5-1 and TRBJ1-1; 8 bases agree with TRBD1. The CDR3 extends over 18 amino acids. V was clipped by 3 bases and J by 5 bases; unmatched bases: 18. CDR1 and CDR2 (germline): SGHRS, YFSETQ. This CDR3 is CASSSQKGQGGLFTEAFF. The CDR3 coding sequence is TGCGCCAGCAGCTCACAAAAAGGACAGGGAGGTTTGTTTACTGAAGCTTTCTTT.

The CDR3 DNA reads TGTGCCAGCAGCGCAACCCAGGGGAGCCGGGCGTACGAGCAGTACTTC. This encodes CASSATQGSRAYEQYF. The J gene is TRBJ2-7, the V gene TRBV11-3, with D possibly being TRBD1 (6 bases). Germline V gene lookup returns CDR1 SGHNT and CDR2 YENEEA. This CDR3 has 16 residues. Trimming removed 5 bases at V and 4 bases at J, with 21 bases between.

The CDR3 loop is CASSSTGTAYEQYF. The CDR3 nucleotides are TGCGCCAGCAGCTCGACCGGGACAGCCTACGAGCAGTACTTC. The chain links TRBV5-1 to TRBJ2-7; the match to TRBD1 covers 7 bases. There are 14 residues in the CDR3. Germline values: CDR1 SGHRS, CDR2 YFSETQ. V lost 3 bases and J lost 2; bases outside the gene matches: 5.

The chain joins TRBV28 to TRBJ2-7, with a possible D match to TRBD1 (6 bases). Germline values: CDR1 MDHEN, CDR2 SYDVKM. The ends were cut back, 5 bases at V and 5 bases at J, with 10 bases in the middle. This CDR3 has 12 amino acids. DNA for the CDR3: TGTGCCAGCAGTCCCCACAGGGACGAGCAGTACTTC. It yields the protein CASSPHRDEQYF.